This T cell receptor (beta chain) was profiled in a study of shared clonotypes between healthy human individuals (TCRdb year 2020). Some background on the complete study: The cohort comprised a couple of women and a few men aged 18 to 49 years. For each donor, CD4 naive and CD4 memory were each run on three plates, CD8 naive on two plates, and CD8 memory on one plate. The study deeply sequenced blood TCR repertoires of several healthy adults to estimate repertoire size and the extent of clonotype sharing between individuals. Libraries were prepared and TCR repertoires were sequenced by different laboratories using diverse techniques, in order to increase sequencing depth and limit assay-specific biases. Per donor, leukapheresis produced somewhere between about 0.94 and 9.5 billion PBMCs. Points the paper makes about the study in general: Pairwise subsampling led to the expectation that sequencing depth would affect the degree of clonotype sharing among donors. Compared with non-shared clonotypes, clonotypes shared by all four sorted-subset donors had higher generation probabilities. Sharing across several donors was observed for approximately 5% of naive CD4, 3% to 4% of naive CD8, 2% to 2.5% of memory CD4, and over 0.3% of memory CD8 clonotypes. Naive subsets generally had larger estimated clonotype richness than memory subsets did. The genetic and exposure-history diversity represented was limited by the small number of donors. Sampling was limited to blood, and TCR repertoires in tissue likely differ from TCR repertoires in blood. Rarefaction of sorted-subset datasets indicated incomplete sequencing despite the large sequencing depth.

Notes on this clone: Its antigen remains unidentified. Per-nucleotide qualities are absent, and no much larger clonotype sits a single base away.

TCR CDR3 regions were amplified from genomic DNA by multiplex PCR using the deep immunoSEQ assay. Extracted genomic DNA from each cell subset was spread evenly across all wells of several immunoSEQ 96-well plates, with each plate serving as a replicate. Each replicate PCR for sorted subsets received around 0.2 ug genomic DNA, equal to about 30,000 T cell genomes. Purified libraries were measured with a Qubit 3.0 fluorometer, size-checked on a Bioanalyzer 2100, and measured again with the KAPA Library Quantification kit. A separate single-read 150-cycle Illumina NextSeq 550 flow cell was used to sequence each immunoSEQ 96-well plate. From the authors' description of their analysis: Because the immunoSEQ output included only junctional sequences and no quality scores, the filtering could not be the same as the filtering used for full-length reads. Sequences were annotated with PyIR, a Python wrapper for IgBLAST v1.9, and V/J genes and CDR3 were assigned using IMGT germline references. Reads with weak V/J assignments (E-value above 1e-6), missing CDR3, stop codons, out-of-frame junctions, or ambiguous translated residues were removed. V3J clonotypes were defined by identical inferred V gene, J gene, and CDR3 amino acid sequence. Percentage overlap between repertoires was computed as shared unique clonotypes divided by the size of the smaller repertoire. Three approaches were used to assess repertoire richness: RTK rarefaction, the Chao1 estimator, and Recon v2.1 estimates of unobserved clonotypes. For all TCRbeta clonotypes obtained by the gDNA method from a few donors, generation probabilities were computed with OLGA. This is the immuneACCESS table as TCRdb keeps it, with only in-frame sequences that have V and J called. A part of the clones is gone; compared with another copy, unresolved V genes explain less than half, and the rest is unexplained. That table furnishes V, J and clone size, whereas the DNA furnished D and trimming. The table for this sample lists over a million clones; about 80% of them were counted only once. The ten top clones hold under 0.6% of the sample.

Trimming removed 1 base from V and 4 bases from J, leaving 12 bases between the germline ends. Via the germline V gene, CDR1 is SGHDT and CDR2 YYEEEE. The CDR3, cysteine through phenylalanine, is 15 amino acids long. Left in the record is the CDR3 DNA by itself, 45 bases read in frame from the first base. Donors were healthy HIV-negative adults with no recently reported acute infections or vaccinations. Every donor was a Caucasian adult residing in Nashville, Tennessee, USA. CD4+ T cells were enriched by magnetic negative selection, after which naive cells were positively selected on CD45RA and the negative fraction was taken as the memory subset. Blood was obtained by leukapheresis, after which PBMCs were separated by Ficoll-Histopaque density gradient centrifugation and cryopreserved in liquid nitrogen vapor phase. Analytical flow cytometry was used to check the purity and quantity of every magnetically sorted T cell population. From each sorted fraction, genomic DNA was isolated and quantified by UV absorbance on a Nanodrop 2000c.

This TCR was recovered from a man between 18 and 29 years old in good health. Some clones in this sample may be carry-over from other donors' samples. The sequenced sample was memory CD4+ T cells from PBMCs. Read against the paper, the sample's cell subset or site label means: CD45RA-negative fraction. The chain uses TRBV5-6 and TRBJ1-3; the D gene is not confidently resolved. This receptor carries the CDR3 CASSLFGLSGNTIYF. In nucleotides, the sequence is TGTGCCAGCAGCTTGTTTGGACTTTCGGGAAACACCATATATTTT.